This T cell receptor (beta chain) was profiled in a study of T cell repertoires in cytomegalovirus infection. This clonotype occurred a few times. MiXCR, run by TCRdb on the reads, gives a single entry per CDR3 protein. Of 510,000 or so distinct CDR3 sequences in the sample, around 27% were seen once. The receptor was isolated from a human donor in good health (CMV status not recorded). Some clones in this sample may be carry-over from other donors' samples. Sequencing used PBMCs.

The CDR3 bases are TGTGCCAGCAGTTCCGGGGGCCAGAAGCAGTTCTTC. This sequence encodes CASSSGGQKQFF. The chain employs TRBV28 and TRBJ2-1; D may be TRBD1 or TRBD2 (6 bases each). The V end was cut by 4 bases, the J end by 11 bases, with 12 bases between. From germline, CDR1 is MDHEN and CDR2 SYDVKM. This CDR3 has 12 amino acids.